The rows below give T cell receptor beta chains drawn from one sample of a study of T cell changes during pregnancy in multiple sclerosis. Only in-frame clones appear in the TCRdb table, and some are missing; sequencing was by immunoSEQ multiplex PCR. The repertoire has tens of thousands of clones, more than 85% of them found once; the top ten carry around 1.8%. The specimen comprised CD4+ T cells from peripheral blood mononuclear cells, sampled after pregnancy. All receptors derive from a female donor in good health, enrolled as a control in a pregnancy study. Both conserved end residues are part of each CDR3. The D gene is left open where the match is weak. Not every row has a clone size; where given, it reads once, few, many or a size class.

J	V	size	D	DNA	CDR3
TRBJ2-2	TRBV19	-	TRBD2	TGTGCCAGTAGCAACCTAGCGGGAGGGAAGACCGGGGAGCTGTTTTTT	CASSNLAGGKTGELFF
TRBJ2-3	TRBV4-3	-	TRBD1	TGCGCCAGCAGCCAAGCGATCAGGACAGGGGGGACAGATACGCAGTATTTT	CASSQAIRTGGTDTQYF
TRBJ1-1	TRBV19	-	TRBD1	TGTGCCAGTACTCTGCGAACGGGGACAGGGGATCCTGAAGCTTTCTTT	CASTLRTGTGDPEAFF
TRBJ2-7	TRBV18	-	TRBD1	TGTGCCAGCTCATCGAGTAACAGGGGCGCCAGCTCCTACGAGCAGTACTTC	CASSSSNRGASSYEQYF
TRBJ2-1	TRBV28	-	TRBD2	TGTGCCAGCAGTCAGCGGGAGGATTTGAATGAGCAGTTCTTC	CASSQREDLNEQFF
TRBJ2-7	TRBV7-2	-	-	TGTGCCAGCAGCCCTGGACAGTACGTCTACGAGCAGTACTTC	CASSPGQYVYEQYF
TRBJ1-1	TRBV15	-	-	TGTGCCACCAGCAGAGCCCCTAACACTGAAGCTTTCTTT	CATSRAPNTEAFF
TRBJ1-1	TRBV2	-	-	TGTGCCAGCAGTGTAGGGGTTGAAGCTTTCTTT	CASSVGVEAFF
TRBJ2-1	TRBV6-4	-	TRBD1	TGTGCCAGCAGTGACTCGGGGGACAGGTTAAGCTCCTACAATGAGCAGTTCTTC	CASSDSGDRLSSYNEQFF
TRBJ2-2	TRBV28	-	TRBD1	TGTGCCAGCTTCCCCGGGGACAGGATGTCCGGGGAGCTGTTTTTT	CASFPGDRMSGELFF
TRBJ1-1	TRBV6-5	once	-	TGTGCCAGCAGACCCTCGAGGTGGGAGGCTGAAGCTTTCTTT	CASRPSRWEAEAFF
TRBJ2-7	TRBV5-1	-	TRBD1	TGCGCCAGCAGAAGGACAGGGACCGAGCAGTACTTC	CASRRTGTEQYF
TRBJ1-1	TRBV28	-	TRBD1	TGTGCCAGCAGTCATAGACAGGGTCGGATTGAAGCTTTCTTT	CASSHRQGRIEAFF
TRBJ2-1	TRBV7-7	-	-	TGTGCTAGCAGCTATGACAGATACAATGAGCAGTTCTTC	CASSYDRYNEQFF
TRBJ2-1	TRBV9	-	TRBD2	TGTGCCAGCAGCGTCCTCATAGCGGGAGGCAATGAGCAGTTCTTC	CASSVLIAGGNEQFF
TRBJ2-5	TRBV9	-	TRBD2	TGTGCCAGCAGCCTTCCCCGAGCTAGCGGCCAAGAGACCCAGTACTTC	CASSLPRASGQETQYF
TRBJ2-1	TRBV5-5	once	TRBD2	TGTGCCAGCAGCTCCCGAGGACTAGCGGGGGGGCCCGACAATGAGCAGTTCTTC	CASSSRGLAGGPDNEQFF
TRBJ1-6	TRBV4-3	-	-	TGCGCCAGCAGCCAAGACCGTCTCCAGAATTCACCCCTCCACTTT	CASSQDRLQNSPLHF
TRBJ1-2	TRBV19	-	-	TGTGCCAGTAGTATTGTGACTGGAGGCGGCTACACCTTC	CASSIVTGGGYTF
TRBJ2-1	TRBV5-1	-	-	TGCGCCAGCAGCTCGGACAACTCCTACAATGAGCAGTTCTTC	CASSSDNSYNEQFF
TRBJ1-1	TRBV5-1	-	TRBD1	TGCGCCAGCAGCAGCGGGACAGGGGAGGCCACTGAAGCTTTCTTT	CASSSGTGEATEAFF
TRBJ2-3	TRBV6-5	-	TRBD2	TGTGCCAGCAGCCCTCAGCGGGGGGACACAGATACGCAGTATTTT	CASSPQRGDTDTQYF
TRBJ2-3	TRBV7-8	-	TRBD2	TGTGCCAGCAGCTTAGCGGGGCCAACTAGCGGGGGTAATACGCAGTATTTT	CASSLAGPTSGGNTQYF
TRBJ2-5	TRBV5-1	once	-	TGCGCCAGCAGCTTGGGAGGAGGGCAAGAGACCCAGTACTTC	CASSLGGGQETQYF
TRBJ2-2	TRBV28	-	TRBD2	TGTGCCAGCTCCCTAGGACTAGCTGCCACCGGGGAGCTGTTTTTT	CASSLGLAATGELFF
TRBJ1-2	TRBV5-5	-	TRBD1	TGTGCCAGCAGCTTGCCCGGGACAGGACGCTATGGCTACACCTTC	CASSLPGTGRYGYTF
TRBJ1-1	TRBV15	-	TRBD1	TGTGCCACCAGCAGGGACAGGGGACCCACGGACACTGAAGCTTTCTTT	CATSRDRGPTDTEAFF
TRBJ2-7	TRBV5-1	-	TRBD1	TGCGCCAGCAGCTCGGTAGCAGGGGGCCGCGAGCAGTACTTC	CASSSVAGGREQYF
TRBJ2-6	TRBV7-3	-	-	TGTGCCAGCAGCTCCAGGGGGGCCAACGTCCTGACTTTC	CASSSRGANVLTF
TRBJ2-5	TRBV5-4	-	-	TGTGCCAGCAGCTTGATGGCAGGGGGACTGGAGACCCAGTACTTC	CASSLMAGGLETQYF
TRBJ2-5	TRBV6-6	-	TRBD1	TGTGCCAGCAGTTACCAACCCGACAGGGGGTCGGAGACCCAGTACTTC	CASSYQPDRGSETQYF
TRBJ1-5	TRBV21-1	-	-	TGTGCCAGCCTCAGGGGTAAGCCCCAGCATTTT	CASLRGKPQHF
TRBJ1-6	TRBV19	few	TRBD1	TGTGCCAGTGAAGACAGGGGAAATTCACCCCTCCACTTT	CASEDRGNSPLHF
TRBJ1-1	TRBV5-3	-	-	TGTGCCAGAAGCGTCGTCAGGGGATGGAACACTGAAGCTTTCTTT	CARSVVRGWNTEAFF
TRBJ2-7	TRBV11-2	-	-	TGTGCCAGCAGCTTAGGCGCTAGTTTTTACGAGCAGTACTTC	CASSLGASFYEQYF
TRBJ2-1	TRBV6-6	-	TRBD2	TGTGCCAGCAGTCGTCGTCTAGCGGTCGACAATGAGCAGTTCTTC	CASSRRLAVDNEQFF
TRBJ1-4	TRBV28	-	TRBD1	TGTGCCAGCAGTTCACCCGGGACAGGTTTTAATGAAAAACTGTTTTTT	CASSSPGTGFNEKLFF
TRBJ2-3	TRBV7-9	once	-	TGTGCCAGCAGCCTCAATGTGCTAAGCACAGATACGCAGTATTTT	CASSLNVLSTDTQYF
TRBJ1-4	TRBV7-2	-	-	TGTGCCAGCAGCCCTCCCCCAGGGGAGAAACTGTTTTTT	CASSPPPGEKLFF
TRBJ2-1	TRBV15	-	TRBD1	TGTGCCACCAGCAGGAGGGACAGGAGGCCCTTAAGCTCCTACAATGAGCAGTTCTTC	CATSRRDRRPLSSYNEQFF
TRBJ1-1	TRBV13	-	-	TGTGCCAGCAGCTTAGTGAGCAGGGGATACTCTGAAGCTTTCTTT	CASSLVSRGYSEAFF
TRBJ2-6	TRBV7-9	-	-	TGTGCCAGCAGCGGCGGGCGGGCGCTCCACTCTGGGGCCAACGTCCTGACTTTC	CASSGGRALHSGANVLTF
TRBJ2-7	TRBV5-1	-	TRBD1	TGCGCCAGCAGCTTCCTCGGGACAGGGTCAAGCTCCTACGAGCAGTACTTC	CASSFLGTGSSSYEQYF
TRBJ2-2	TRBV4-1	few	-	TGCGCCAGCAGCCAATCAGGGTACACCGGGGAGCTGTTTTTT	CASSQSGYTGELFF
TRBJ2-1	TRBV6-1	-	-	TGTGCCAGCAGTGAAGCGGAGGGAAATACTTACAATGAGCAGTTCTTC	CASSEAEGNTYNEQFF
TRBJ2-7	TRBV5-4	-	-	TGTGCCAGCAGCCCCGCGAATTTTCGCGAGCAGTACTTC	CASSPANFREQYF
TRBJ2-3	TRBV10-2	once	-	TGCGCCAGCAGCGCATCCGCCCGACGGAGGGGCACAGATACGCAGTATTTT	CASSASARRRGTDTQYF
TRBJ1-1	TRBV6-1	-	-	TGTGCCAGCAGTGAATCAAGGGGCGTGAGGCCTGAAGCTTTCTTT	CASSESRGVRPEAFF
TRBJ2-3	TRBV27	-	TRBD1	TGTGCCAGCAGTCCGCTAGGGACAGGGGGCGCAGATACGCAGTATTTT	CASSPLGTGGADTQYF
TRBJ1-2	TRBV28	-	TRBD1	TGTGCCAGCACCAATAAGAGGGGGCATATCTATGGCTACACCTTC	CASTNKRGHIYGYTF
TRBJ1-6	TRBV6-6	-	-	TGTGCCAGCAGGGTTAAGCGTAATTCACCCCTCCACTTT	CASRVKRNSPLHF
TRBJ2-1	TRBV7-2	-	TRBD2	TGTGCCAGCAGCTTCCTAGCGGGAGAAAGAAATGAGCAGTTCTTC	CASSFLAGERNEQFF
TRBJ1-6	TRBV19	once	-	TGTGCCAGTAATCTACAGGTTCGCTCACCCCTCCACTTT	CASNLQVRSPLHF
TRBJ2-7	TRBV28	-	TRBD1	TGTGCCAGCAGTCCTCAAGGGACAGGGAGCCACGAGCAGTACTTC	CASSPQGTGSHEQYF
TRBJ1-6	TRBV6-5	-	-	TGTGCCAGCACAGGGTTCATGGCCCTCCACTTT	CASTGFMALHF
TRBJ2-3	TRBV5-4	-	TRBD2	TGTGCCAGCAGCCCCGGGACTAGCGGGGGATTTAGCACAGATACGCAGTATTTT	CASSPGTSGGFSTDTQYF
TRBJ1-2	TRBV7-2	-	TRBD1	TGTGCCAGCAGCTTAGAAGGACAGGGGGCTGGCTACACCTTC	CASSLEGQGAGYTF
TRBJ1-1	TRBV27	-	-	TGTGCCAGCAGTCCAGGGCTGGTAAGTTCGGGCACTGAAGCTTTCTTT	CASSPGLVSSGTEAFF